The sequence of this TCR beta chain was determined in a study of response to subunit inactivated influenza vaccine. TCRdb re-analysed the RT-PCR reads in MiXCR, keeping a single row per CDR3 protein. The data contain hundreds of thousands of distinct CDR3 sequences, about 15% of them seen just once; the ten biggest clones take up around 7%. This clonotype was seen more than once but under ten times. CDR3 length equals 15 residues. Unmatched junction bases numbered 6, after V lost 5 bases and J lost 4 bases. Germline-derived CDR1 and CDR2 are MNHNS and SASEGT. The receptor was derived from a man in his forties or fifties who received an inactivated influenza vaccine. The sample consisted of PBMCs from blood, taken 14 days before vaccination. The chain carries TRBV6-1 and TRBJ2-3, with 10 bases aligning to TRBD2. The CDR3 DNA sequence: TGTGCCAGCAGTAAAAGCGGGAGGGCCTCAGATACGCAGTATTTT. Translating gives CASSKSGRASDTQYF.